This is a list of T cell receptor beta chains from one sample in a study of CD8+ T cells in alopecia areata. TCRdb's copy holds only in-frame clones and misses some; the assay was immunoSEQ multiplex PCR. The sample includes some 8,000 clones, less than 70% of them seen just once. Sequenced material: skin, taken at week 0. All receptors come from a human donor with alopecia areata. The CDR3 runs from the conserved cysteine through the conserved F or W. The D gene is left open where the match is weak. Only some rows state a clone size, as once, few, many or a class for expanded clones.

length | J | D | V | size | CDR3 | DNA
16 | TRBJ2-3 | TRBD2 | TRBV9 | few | CASSVEAGDYTDTQYF | TGTGCCAGCAGCGTAGAGGCGGGAGATTACACAGATACGCAGTATTTT
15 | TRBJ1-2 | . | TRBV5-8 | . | CASSFIRGTDYGYTF | TGTGCCAGCAGCTTCATCCGGGGGACTGACTATGGCTACACCTTC
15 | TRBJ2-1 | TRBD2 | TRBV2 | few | CASILGLGPRGEQFF | TGTGCCAGCATTCTCGGACTAGGGCCAAGGGGAGAGCAGTTCTTC
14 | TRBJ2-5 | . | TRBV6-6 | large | CASSPQVTQETQYF | TGTGCCAGCAGTCCACAGGTCACCCAAGAGACCCAGTACTTC
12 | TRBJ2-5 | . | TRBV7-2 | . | CASVSRGETQYF | TGTGCCAGCGTCTCACGGGGAGAGACCCAGTACTTC
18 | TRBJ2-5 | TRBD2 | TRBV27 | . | CASSSRDLAGWSWETQYF | TGTGCCAGCAGTTCCCGAGATCTAGCGGGATGGTCGTGGGAGACCCAGTACTTC
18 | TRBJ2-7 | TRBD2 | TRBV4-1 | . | CASSSKRGGPSTDYEQYF | TGCGCCAGCAGCTCTAAGCGGGGAGGGCCCTCTACGGATTACGAGCAGTACTTC
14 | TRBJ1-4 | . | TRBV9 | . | CASSVTGTGEKLFF | TGTGCCAGCAGCGTTACAGGGACTGGTGAAAAACTGTTTTTT
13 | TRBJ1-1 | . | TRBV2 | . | CASRGLMNTEAFF | TGTGCCAGCAGGGGACTCATGAACACTGAAGCTTTCTTT
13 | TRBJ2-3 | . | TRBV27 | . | CASSLWGHDTQYF | TGTGCCAGCAGTCTCTGGGGGCACGATACGCAGTATTTT
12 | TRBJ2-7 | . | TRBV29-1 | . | CSAQAGTYEQYF | TGCAGCGCCCAAGCGGGTACCTACGAGCAGTACTTC
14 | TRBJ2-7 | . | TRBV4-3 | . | CASSHWARSYEQYF | TGCGCCAGCAGCCATTGGGCGCGGTCCTACGAGCAGTACTTC
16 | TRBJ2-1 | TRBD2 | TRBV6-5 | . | CASSWGLAGVLDEQFF | TGTGCCAGCAGTTGGGGACTAGCGGGAGTTCTGGATGAGCAGTTCTTC
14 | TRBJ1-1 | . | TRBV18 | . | CASSPTVMNTEAFF | TGTGCCAGCTCACCGACAGTTATGAACACTGAAGCTTTCTTT
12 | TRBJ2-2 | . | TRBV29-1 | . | CSVGAEGGELFF | TGCAGCGTTGGGGCGGAGGGCGGGGAGCTGTTTTTT
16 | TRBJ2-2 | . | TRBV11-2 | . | CASSLGQTLNTGELFF | TGTGCCAGCAGCTTAGGCCAGACTTTAAACACCGGGGAGCTGTTTTTT
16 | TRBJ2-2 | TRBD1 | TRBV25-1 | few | CASSDKGTGRTGELFF | TGTGCCAGCAGTGATAAAGGGACAGGGAGAACCGGGGAGCTGTTTTTT
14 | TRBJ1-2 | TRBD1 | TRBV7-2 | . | CASSQGTGDYGYTF | TGTGCCAGCAGCCAAGGGACAGGGGACTATGGCTACACCTTC
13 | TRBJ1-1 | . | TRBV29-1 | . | CSSTEGGNTEAFF | TGCAGCTCGACGGAGGGGGGGAACACTGAAGCTTTCTTT
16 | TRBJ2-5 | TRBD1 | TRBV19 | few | CASSISGQGAHETQYF | TGTGCCAGTAGTATCTCCGGACAGGGGGCGCATGAGACCCAGTACTTC
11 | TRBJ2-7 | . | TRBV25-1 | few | CASSANGEQYF | TGTGCCAGCAGTGCGAACGGCGAGCAGTACTTC
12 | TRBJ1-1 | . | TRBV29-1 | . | CSVFQGNTEAFF | TGCAGCGTTTTCCAGGGGAACACTGAAGCTTTCTTT
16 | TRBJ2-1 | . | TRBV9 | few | CASSVGVSGSWYEQFF | TGTGCCAGCAGCGTAGGGGTTAGCGGTTCGTGGTATGAGCAGTTCTTC
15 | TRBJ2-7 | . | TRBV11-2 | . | CASSPGLVGTYEQYF | TGTGCCAGCAGCCCCGGACTCGTTGGTACCTACGAGCAGTACTTC
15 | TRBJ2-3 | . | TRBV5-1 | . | CASSWGTGLTDTQYF | TGCGCCAGCAGCTGGGGTACAGGCCTCACAGATACGCAGTATTTT
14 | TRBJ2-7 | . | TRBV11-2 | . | CASSPDGGSYEQYF | TGTGCCAGCAGCCCCGATGGGGGATCCTACGAGCAGTACTTC
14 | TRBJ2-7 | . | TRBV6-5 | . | CAADPTSRAYEQYF | TGTGCCGCCGACCCTACTAGTCGCGCCTACGAGCAGTACTTC
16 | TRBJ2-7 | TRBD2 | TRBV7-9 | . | CASSPTSGGLAGEQYF | TGTGCCAGCAGCCCCACTAGCGGGGGGCTTGCGGGCGAGCAGTACTTC
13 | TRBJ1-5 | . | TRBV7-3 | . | CASRRSYNQPQHF | TGTGCCAGCAGAAGATCTTACAATCAGCCCCAGCATTTT
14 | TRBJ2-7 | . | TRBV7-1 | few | CASSLIQGPYEQYF | TGTGCCAGCAGCTTAATCCAGGGGCCCTACGAGCAGTACTTC
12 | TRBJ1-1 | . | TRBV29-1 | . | CSPRSANTEAFF | TGCAGCCCGAGGAGTGCGAACACTGAAGCTTTCTTT
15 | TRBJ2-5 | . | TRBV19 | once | CASSLSGSFQETQYF | TGTGCCAGTAGTCTAAGCGGCTCGTTCCAAGAGACCCAGTACTTC
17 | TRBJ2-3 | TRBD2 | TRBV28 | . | CASSPLTGGMVIDTQYF | TGTGCCAGCAGTCCCCTGACGGGAGGAATGGTTATAGATACGCAGTATTTT
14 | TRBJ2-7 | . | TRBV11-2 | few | CASSLIPFPYEQYF | TGTGCCAGCAGCTTAATCCCCTTCCCCTACGAGCAGTACTTC
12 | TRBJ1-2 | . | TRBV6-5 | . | CASSLGGRGYTF | TGTGCCAGCAGTTTGGGTGGTCGTGGCTACACCTTC
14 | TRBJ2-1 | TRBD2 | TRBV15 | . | CATRRTSGINEQFF | TGTGCCACCCGAAGGACTAGCGGGATTAATGAGCAGTTCTTC
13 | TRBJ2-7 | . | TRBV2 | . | CASSVAGAYEQYF | TGTGCCAGCAGTGTGGCAGGGGCCTACGAGCAGTACTTC